This T cell receptor (beta chain) is from a study of cytomegalovirus exposure and HLA in healthy donors. Study-wide context: Drawn from HLA-typed donors, 65 million to 100 million unique TCRs were held in an early data release. General study points: Cytomegalovirus status was reportedly diagnosed by the classifier with high specificity and sensitivity. Listed as cytomegalovirus-associated were over 150 TCR beta chains.

The germline V and J ends were trimmed by 4 bases and 3 bases, with 10 bases remaining between them. Germline V gene lookup returns CDR1 LNHDA and CDR2 SQIVND (reference sequence). The CDR3 loop spans 14 amino acids. Details on this clone: Antigen specificity is unknown.

The PCR was carried out with 60 Vbeta primers and 13 Jbeta primers. TCRdb's table, derived via immunoSEQ multiplex PCR, lists solely in-frame clones and lacks some. The sample carries about 130,000 clones, just over 75% recorded once. Likely unrecorded immune exposures existed in these nominally healthy donors. The sequenced material came from PBMCs. The chain has TRBV19 and TRBJ2-1; D may be TRBD2 (7 bases). The sequence came from a woman between 45 and 60 years old in good health and CMV-seronegative. In nucleotides, the CDR3 is TGTGCCAGTAGTACAGGGGACTACTACAATGAGCAGTTCTTC. Protein sequence: CASSTGDYYNEQFF.